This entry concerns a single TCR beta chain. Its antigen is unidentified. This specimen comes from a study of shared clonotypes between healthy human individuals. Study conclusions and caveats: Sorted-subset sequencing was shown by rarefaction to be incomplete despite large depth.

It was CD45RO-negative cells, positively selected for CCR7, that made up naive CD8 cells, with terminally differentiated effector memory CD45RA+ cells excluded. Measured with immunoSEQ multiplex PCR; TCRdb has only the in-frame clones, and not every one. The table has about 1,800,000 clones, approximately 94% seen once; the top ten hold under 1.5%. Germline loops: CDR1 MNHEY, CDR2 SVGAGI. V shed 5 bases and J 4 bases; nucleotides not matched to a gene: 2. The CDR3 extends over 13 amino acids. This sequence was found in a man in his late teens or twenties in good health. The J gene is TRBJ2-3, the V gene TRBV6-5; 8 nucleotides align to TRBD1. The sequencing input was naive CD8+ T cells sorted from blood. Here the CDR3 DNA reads TGTGCCAGCAGTAAACAGGGGGCAGATACGCAGTATTTT. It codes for CASSKQGADTQYF.